These 27 T cell receptor beta chains were sequenced from one sample in a study of T cells in women clearing cervical HPV infection. The protocol was immunoSEQ multiplex PCR, while the TCRdb copy is restricted to in-frame clones and leaves out a portion. The sample includes some 21,000 clones. The specimen was blood buffy coat. These receptors originate from a woman between 18 and 75 years old with a cervical HPV16 infection that either progressed to CIN3+ or cleared (not recorded which).

In the case of this clone: The read ends 3 residues before the CDR3 terminus; that terminus is restored from the germline J gene. V usage is TRBV11-2 and J usage is TRBJ1-2; D is undetermined. The ends were cut back, 1 base at V and 5 bases at J, with 8 bases in the middle. CDR1 is SGHAT, CDR2 FQNNGV, per germline. This CDR3 has 13 amino acids. CDR3 bases read: TGTGCCAGCAGCTTAGTAGCGGGATATGGC. Amino acids: CASSLVAGYG. The whole CDR3 protein reads CASSLVAGYGYTF.

Remarks on this clone: The read is 3 residues too short to cover the CDR3 end, so that end is filled in from the germline J gene. V gene TRBV20-1 combines with J gene TRBJ2-1; the D call may be TRBD1 or TRBD2 (5 bases each). CDR3 length: 16 amino acids. The germline V gene has CDR1 DFQATT and CDR2 SNEGSKA (reference sequence). The germline V and J ends were trimmed by 0 bases and 5 bases, with 17 bases remaining between them. The DNA read from the CDR3 is TGCAGTGCTAGAGATTGGGCAGGGAGTGTAAACAATGAG. It encodes CSARDWAGSVNNE. The CDR3, in full, reads CSARDWAGSVNNEQFF.

Notes on this clone: The sequenced fragment ends 3 residues before the CDR3 boundary, so the rest is inferred from the germline J gene. The J gene is TRBJ2-7, the V gene TRBV30; D is possibly TRBD1 (5 bases). V lost 6 bases, J lost 3 bases, and 15 bases lay in between. CDR3 length: 13 amino acids. Germline values: CDR1 GTSNPN, CDR2 SVGIG (reference sequence). The CDR3 bases that were read are TGTGCCTGTCAGATGACAGCAAGCTACGAG. Its translation: CACQMTASYE. The complete CDR3 sequence is CACQMTASYEQYF.

As for this clone: The CDR3 goes on 3 residues after the read ends, and that part is filled in from the germline J gene. The chain employs TRBV30 and TRBJ2-2; TRBD1 matches 10 bases. The CDR3 extends over 16 amino acids. In germline, CDR1 is GTSNPN, CDR2 SVGIG (reference sequence). The DNA read from the CDR3 is TGTGCCTGGGATGGGACAGGGGTGACTGGGGCCAACGTG. Translating it yields CAWDGTGVTGANV. The full-length CDR3 reads as CAWDGTGVTGANVLFF.

A note on this clone: The read halts 3 residues ahead of the CDR3 end, with the missing end drawn from the germline J gene. V is TRBV2 and J is TRBJ2-7; D possibly uses TRBD1 or TRBD2 (5 bases each). Germline V gives CDR1 SNHLY, CDR2 FYNNEI. The CDR3 runs 12 residues. V was trimmed by 4 bases and J by 4 bases, leaving 8 bases between them. CDR3 DNA (partial): TGTGCCAGCAGTGTTGAGGGGTACGAG. This encodes CASSVEGYE. The complete CDR3 protein is CASSVEGYEQYF.

Of note for this clone: Coverage ceases 3 residues before the CDR3 finishes, and the germline J gene fills in the end. This chain connects TRBV12-3 or TRBV12-4 to TRBJ2-7, with 7 bases aligning to TRBD1. The length of the CDR3 is 14 residues. The trim removed 5 bases at V and 0 bases at J, leaving 4 bases unmatched. The chain's CDR3 is CASSPDRDSYEQYF. The sequenced part of the CDR3 DNA is TGTGCCAGCAGTCCCGACAGGGACTCCTACGAG.

Worth noting for this clone: Read coverage stops 3 residues before the CDR3 terminus; the germline J gene supplies the remainder. This chain joins TRBV7-9 and TRBJ2-4, with 7 bases lining up with TRBD1. Looked up from germline, CDR1 is SEHNR and CDR2 is FQNEAQ (reference sequence). The CDR3 covers 13 residues. The part of the CDR3 DNA that was read is TGTGCCAGCAGCCCGACAGGGAACTATGGT. It is translated as CASSPTGNYG. The entire CDR3 protein is CASSPTGNYGQYF.

Concerning this clone: Read data end 3 residues before the CDR3 end; the end is taken from the germline J gene. Other DNA sequences in the same sample also yield this CDR3. The chain combines TRBV20-1 with TRBJ1-3, with D perhaps matching TRBD1 (5 bases). The germline V gene encodes CDR1 DFQATT and CDR2 SNEGSKA (reference sequence). The CDR3 runs 15 residues. Trimming left V 5 bases short and J 0 bases short, with 14 bases between. CDR3 region: CSAYDSIYSGNTIYF. Incomplete CDR3 DNA: TGCAGTGCTTACGACAGCATCTACTCTGGAAACACC.

On this clone itself: The sequenced fragment ends 3 residues before the CDR3 boundary, so the rest is inferred from the germline J gene. This sequence joins TRBV13 and TRBJ1-1; D gene uncertain. The V end was cut by 0 bases, the J end by 6 bases, with 8 bases between. CDR1 and CDR2 (germline): PRHDT, FYEKMQ (reference sequence). The CDR3 sequence is 13 residues long. The covered CDR3 bases are TGTGCCAGCAGCTTAGGGCAGGCTGCTGAA. As protein: CASSLGQAAE. In full, the CDR3 is CASSLGQAAEAFF.

On this clone itself: The CDR3 end falls 3 residues outside the read, so it is completed with the germline J gene. V usage is TRBV9 and J usage is TRBJ2-3; 10 positions agree with TRBD2. Losses at the gene ends were 0 bases for V and 5 bases for J; bases not matched to a gene: 6. The germline V gene encodes CDR1 SGDLS and CDR2 YYNGEE. This CDR3 spans 16 amino acids. The CDR3 bases that were read are TGTGCCAGCAGCGTAGAGGGCGGGACTAGCGTAGATACG. It specifies CASSVEGGTSVDT. The CDR3 as a whole reads CASSVEGGTSVDTQYF.

About this clone: The read terminates 3 residues ahead of where the CDR3 ends, so the germline J gene completes it. The chain is built from TRBV5-1 and TRBJ2-5; tentative D call: TRBD2 (6 bases). Germline V gives CDR1 SGHRS, CDR2 YFSETQ. V lost 6 bases, J lost 4 bases, and 25 bases lay in between. There are 17 residues in the CDR3. CDR3 sequence: CASTSWGGGIGRETQYF. CDR3 bases read: TGCGCCAGCACCTCTTGGGGTGGGGGGATTGGACGAGAGACC. The variable domain in full, completed from reference TRBV5-1 and TRBJ2-5, reads KAGVTQTPRYLIKTRGQQVTLSCSPISGHRSVSWYQQTPGQGLQFLFEYFSETQRNKGNFPGRFSGRQFSNSRSEMNVSTLELGDSALYLCASTSWGGGIGRETQYFGPGTRLLVL.

Details on this clone: The CDR3 extends 3 residues past the end of the read, so its final part is completed from the germline J gene. The chain couples TRBV7-9 to TRBJ2-7; the match to TRBD1 covers 7 bases. The junction had 6 bases not matched to a gene; V was cut back by 5 bases and J by 5 bases. Germline V gene data show CDR1 as SEHNR and CDR2 as FQNEAQ (reference sequence). The CDR3 consists of 13 residues. The CDR3 sequence is CASSVTTGDEQYF. The sequenced CDR3 bases are TGTGCCAGCAGCGTAACCACAGGGGACGAG.

Comments on this clone: The CDR3 extends 3 residues past the end of the read, so its final part is completed from the germline J gene. The V gene is TRBV30, the J gene TRBJ2-5; TRBD2 aligns across 10 bases. The CDR3 totals 15 residues. CDR1 GTSNPN and CDR2 SVGIG come from the germline V gene (reference sequence). The V gene end was trimmed by 5 bases and the J gene end by 2 bases; junction bases not matched to a gene: 8. The covered CDR3 bases are TGTGCCTGGGGAGTGTCAGCGGGGGGGCAAGAGACC. Protein product: CAWGVSAGGQET. Given in full, the CDR3 is CAWGVSAGGQETQYF.

With regard to this clone: The read finishes 3 residues shy of the CDR3 end, and the germline J gene is used to complete it. The J gene is TRBJ2-3, the V gene TRBV5-6; 8 nucleotides match TRBD1. V lost 3 bases, J lost 3 bases, and 3 bases stayed unmatched. Germline CDR1 and CDR2: SGHDT and YYEEEE. The CDR3 sequence is 14 residues long. The covered CDR3 bases are TGTGCCAGCAGCTCGGACAGGGTAACAGATACG. As protein: CASSSDRVTDT. The CDR3 as a whole reads CASSSDRVTDTQYF.

Comment on this clone: The sequence runs out 3 residues before the end of the CDR3; the remainder is reconstructed from the germline J gene. The chain employs TRBV5-1 and TRBJ1-2; 8 nucleotides align to TRBD1. The CDR3 is 14 residues long. Losses at the gene ends were 0 bases for V and 4 bases for J; bases not matched to a gene: 2. Per the germline V gene, CDR1 is SGHRS and CDR2 is YFSETQ. This chain's CDR3 is CASSLDQGAYGYTF. The DNA read from the CDR3 is TGCGCCAGCAGCTTGGACCAGGGGGCCTATGGC.

Points on this clone: The CDR3 end is not reached by the read, which stops 3 residues before it; the germline J gene fills it in. This rearrangement joins TRBV12-3 or TRBV12-4 to TRBJ1-1; D possibly corresponds to TRBD1 (6 bases). The CDR3 length is 11 residues. The sequenced part of the CDR3 DNA is TGTGCCAGCAGTTTGAACAGGGAT. It codes for CASSLNRD. The complete CDR3 reads CASSLNRDAFF.

Comments on this clone: The CDR3 extends 3 residues past the end of the read, so its final part is completed from the germline J gene. V gene TRBV30 combines with J gene TRBJ2-7; 8 bases line up with TRBD2. Germline CDR1 reads GTSNPN; CDR2 reads SVGIG (reference sequence). This CDR3 is built from 14 residues. V shed 2 bases, J shed 2 bases, and the junction held 5 bases outside the gene matches. Partial CDR3 DNA: TGTGCCTGGAGTTATGCGGGAGGTACCTACGAG. It codes for CAWSYAGGTYE. The entire CDR3 protein reads CAWSYAGGTYEQYF.

A remark on this clone: The read gets to within 3 residues of the CDR3 end, and the germline J gene fills in the rest. The genes are TRBV7-9 and TRBJ1-2, with TRBD1 identical over 9 bases. The CDR3 contains 15 residues. The germline V gene encodes CDR1 SEHNR and CDR2 FQNEAQ (reference sequence). Losses at the gene ends were 5 bases for V and 4 bases for J; bases not matched to a gene: 8. The part of the CDR3 DNA that was read is TGTGCCAGCAGCGGGACAGGGATCCCGGGCTATGGC. Its translation is CASSGTGIPGYG. The full CDR3 protein reads CASSGTGIPGYGYTF.

Remarks on this clone: From the germline J gene comes the end of the CDR3, since the read stops 3 residues before it. This chain uses TRBV5-1 with TRBJ2-7; unclear D gene. The CDR3 consists of 12 residues. Germline V lookup: CDR1 SGHRS, CDR2 YFSETQ. V shed 0 bases and J shed 3 bases, with 4 bases lying between them. The chain's CDR3 is CASSLVGYEQYF. Incomplete CDR3 DNA: TGCGCCAGCAGCTTGGTCGGCTACGAG.

About this clone: Germline is not matched at one junction end, which may reflect a read error. The read terminates 3 residues before the CDR3 end, so the remaining end is supplied by the germline J gene. J is TRBJ2-5 and V is TRBV7-3; 11 bases match TRBD2. The CDR3 has 17 amino acids. The V gene's germline CDR1 is SGHTA and CDR2 FQGTGA. The covered CDR3 bases are TGTGCCGGCAGGAAAGGGACTAGCGGTTCGTTTCGGGAGACC. Protein product: CAGRKGTSGSFRET. The whole CDR3 sequence reads CAGRKGTSGSFRETQYF.

In the case of this clone: Sequencing ends 3 residues short of the CDR3 end; the germline J gene provides the rest. This rearrangement joins TRBV10-3 to TRBJ1-1; TRBD1 matches at 7 bases. From germline, CDR1 is ENHRY and CDR2 SYGVKD. V shed 6 bases, J shed 5 bases, and the junction held 6 bases outside the gene matches. This CDR3 has 13 amino acids. CDR3 bases read: TGTGCCATCAGCACCGGGACAGTTACTGAA. This encodes CAISTGTVTE. The entire CDR3 reads CAISTGTVTEAFF.

As to this clone: The read stops 3 residues short of the end of the CDR3; the missing end is completed from the germline J gene. The V call is TRBV5-1, the J call TRBJ1-5; 7 bases are a match to TRBD1. The junction had 8 bases not matched to a gene; V was cut back by 4 bases and J by 4 bases. The CDR3 spans 15 residues. The germline V gene encodes CDR1 SGHRS and CDR2 YFSETQ. CDR3 sequence: CASSPGTATNQPQHF. Incomplete CDR3 DNA: TGCGCCAGCAGCCCGGGGACAGCCACAAATCAGCCC. The whole variable domain, filled in from reference TRBV5-1 and TRBJ1-5, reads KAGVTQTPRYLIKTRGQQVTLSCSPISGHRSVSWYQQTPGQGLQFLFEYFSETQRNKGNFPGRFSGRQFSNSRSEMNVSTLELGDSALYLCASSPGTATNQPQHFGDGTRLSIL.

Concerning this clone: The DNA ends 3 residues before the CDR3 does, and the rest of the CDR3 is filled in from the germline J gene. The J gene is TRBJ2-7, the V gene TRBV2, with 7 bases lining up with TRBD1. The CDR3 contains 12 residues. Losses at the gene ends were 9 bases for V and 3 bases for J; bases not matched to a gene: 5. Germline V gives CDR1 SNHLY, CDR2 FYNNEI. The CDR3 bases that were read are TGTGCCAGAAGACAGGGAAGCTACGAG. Translating it yields CARRQGSYE. The full CDR3 sequence reads CARRQGSYEQYF.

A word on this clone: The DNA ends 3 residues before the CDR3 does, and the rest of the CDR3 is filled in from the germline J gene. This sequence joins TRBV9 and TRBJ2-2, with a weak D call TRBD2 (6 bases). This CDR3 region has 15 residues. Trimming took off 3 bases at V and 7 bases at J, with 16 bases between the two ends. Germline V CDR1 and CDR2: SGDLS, YYNGEE. The sequenced CDR3 bases are TGTGCCAGCAGCGCGATGGACTATTTCATCGGGGAG. This translates into CASSAMDYFIGE. In full, the CDR3 reads CASSAMDYFIGELFF.

Remarks on this clone: The read halts 3 residues ahead of the CDR3 end, with the missing end drawn from the germline J gene. The chain joins TRBV2 to TRBJ1-1; 7 bases are a match to TRBD1. The CDR3 has 13 residues. Germline V lookup: CDR1 SNHLY, CDR2 FYNNEI. J lost 1 base, V lost 5 bases, and 1 base had no gene match. The sequenced part of the CDR3 DNA is TGTGCCAGCAGTAGACAGGGGAACACTGAA. Protein: CASSRQGNTE. The full CDR3 protein reads CASSRQGNTEAFF.

On this clone itself: The read falls 3 residues short of the CDR3 end, and the missing part is taken from the germline J gene. V is TRBV7-6 and J is TRBJ2-7; D is unclear. CDR1 is SGHVS, CDR2 FNYEAQ, per germline. The CDR3 is 15 residues long. Between the trimmed V and J ends, which lost 2 bases and 5 bases, there was a span of 16 bases. The CDR3 sequence: CASSLRPSPPHEQYF. CDR3 DNA, as far as it was read: TGTGCCAGCAGCTTAAGGCCCTCTCCCCCTCACGAG.

On this clone itself: The CDR3 end is not reached by the read, which stops 3 residues before it; the germline J gene fills it in. The genes are TRBV7-3 and TRBJ2-1; 7 nucleotides agree with TRBD1. J gave up 8 bases and V 5 bases, and 6 bases lay outside the gene matches. This CDR3 spans 13 amino acids. Looked up from germline, CDR1 is SGHTA and CDR2 is FQGTGA. Incomplete CDR3 DNA: TGTGCCAGCAGCCGACAGGGTTCGGATGAG. Its protein product is CASSRQGSDE. The full CDR3 protein reads CASSRQGSDEQFF.